One and the same sample provided the 13 T cell receptor beta chains below, sequenced in a study of Graves' ophthalmopathy and Graves' hyperthyroidism. Researchers took RNA transcripts and amplified TCR beta CDR3 regions from them. Second-round multiplex PCR followed a first-round RT-PCR using HTBI primers. TCRdb called the multiplex PCR reads again in MiXCR, with one record for every CDR3 protein. This table has some 1.1 million distinct CDR3 sequences, about 36% appearing once. The sequenced sample consisted of peripheral blood or thyroid tissue (not recorded which). All receptors derive from an adult man with Graves' hyperthyroidism.

This rearrangement joins TRBV25-1 to TRBJ1-1; 10 bases map to TRBD1. J was trimmed by 3 bases and V by 0 bases; bases with no gene match: 1. CDR1 is MGHDK and CDR2 is SYGVNS in the germline V gene. The CDR3 spans 15 residues. CDR3 region: CASSEYGQGDTEAFF. CDR3 DNA: TGTGCCAGCAGTGAATATGGACAGGGGGACACTGAAGCTTTCTTT. The full variable domain, its missing parts supplied by reference TRBV25-1 and TRBJ1-1, is EADIYQTPRYLVIGTGKKITLECSQTMGHDKMYWYQQDPGMELHLIHYSYGVNSTEKGDLSSESTVSRIRTEHFPLTLESARPSHTSQYLCASSEYGQGDTEAFFGQGTRLTVV.

The count of this clonotype is one. The chain carries TRBV7-9 and TRBJ1-2, with a tentative D call TRBD1 (6 bases). CDR1 and CDR2 from the germline V gene are SEHNR and FQNEAQ (reference sequence). V lost 7 bases and J 0 bases, leaving 15 bases between the germline ends. This CDR3 spans 15 amino acids. The DNA for the CDR3 is TGTGCCAGCATCGGAATTCGGACAGCTAACTATGGCTACACCTTC. Residues: CASIGIRTANYGYTF.

V usage is TRBV11-2 and J usage is TRBJ2-7; 10 nucleotides line up with TRBD1. J was trimmed by 4 bases and V by 1 base; bases with no gene match: 7. CDR1 and CDR2 (germline): SGHAT, FQNNGV. There are 16 residues in the CDR3. CDR3 protein: CASSLVSGTGAYEQYF. CDR3 nucleotides: TGTGCCAGCAGCTTAGTCTCCGGGACAGGGGCGTACGAGCAGTACTTC.

Comments on this clonotype: This may arise from a read error, as a much more abundant clone is one base away. This rearrangement joins TRBV19 to TRBJ2-2; weak D call: TRBD2 (5 bases). The germline V gene encodes CDR1 LNHDA and CDR2 SQIVND (reference sequence). Trimming took off 3 bases at V and 6 bases at J, with 11 bases between the two ends. This CDR3 has 14 amino acids. DNA of the CDR3: TGTGCCAGTAGTATCCAGACTAACGCCGGGGAGCTGTTTTTT. As protein: CASSIQTNAGELFF. Full variable domain (outside the CDR3, taken from reference TRBV19 and TRBJ2-2): DGGITQSPKYLFRKEGQNVTLSCEQNLNHDAMYWYRQDPGQGLRLIYYSQIVNDFQKGDIAEGYSVSREKKESFPLTVTSAQKNPTAFYLCASSIQTNAGELFFGEGSRLTVL.

Ten or more counts support this clonotype. The V gene is TRBV15, the J gene TRBJ1-2; 7 bases line up with TRBD1. V lost 3 bases and J lost 4; bases outside the gene matches: 5. CDR1 is LNHNV, CDR2 YYDKDF, per germline (reference sequence). CDR3 size: 14 residues. CDR3 DNA sequence: TGTGCCACCAGCAGGAAGACAGGGACCTATGGCTACACCTTC. It codes for CATSRKTGTYGYTF.

There are many counts of this clonotype. The rearrangement links TRBV3-1 to TRBJ2-7; TRBD2 matches at 12 bases. The CDR3 is 16 amino acids. V trimming: 5 bases; J trimming: 2 bases; junction bases outside the gene matches: 7. Germline V gene sequence: CDR1 LGHDT, CDR2 YNNKEL (reference sequence). The CDR3 coding sequence is TGTGCCAGCAGCTCCCAGGGACTAGCGGGTCCCTACGAGCAGTACTTC. Translating gives CASSSQGLAGPYEQYF.

The chain links TRBV4-2 to TRBJ2-5; D is perhaps TRBD1 or TRBD2 (5 bases each). The germline gives CDR1 LGHNA, CDR2 YNFKEQ. CDR3 length: 16 residues. Between the trimmed V and J ends, which lost 5 bases and 0 bases, there was a span of 16 bases. CDR3 region: CASSLAQGRYQETQYF. CDR3 DNA sequence: TGTGCCAGCAGCTTGGCCCAGGGACGTTACCAAGAGACCCAGTACTTC.

Of note for this clonotype: A much larger clone differs by one base, so this may be a read error. This chain joins TRBV19 and TRBJ2-5; 11 bases line up with TRBD2. V lost 4 bases to trimming and J lost 6 bases; unmatched junction nucleotides: 4. The CDR3 consists of 14 residues. In germline, CDR1 is LNHDA, CDR2 SQIVND (reference sequence). For the CDR3, the DNA is TGTGCCAGTAGTAACCTAGCGGGGGGAAAGACCCAGTACTTC. Translated: CASSNLAGGKTQYF.

In its sample, this clonotype was seen a few times. The chain recombines TRBV6-5 with TRBJ2-7; a weak D match, TRBD1 (7 bases). Germline CDR1 and CDR2: MNHEY and SVGAGI. Deletions cut 6 bases from V and 1 base from J, with 16 bases between. The CDR3 totals 15 residues. This chain's CDR3 is CASSPDREESYEQYF. The CDR3 coding sequence is TGTGCCAGCAGCCCTGACAGGGAGGAGTCCTACGAGCAGTACTTC.

This clonotype was observed many times. CDR3 residues: CASSLGIGELFF. The CDR3 DNA is TGTGCCAGCAGCTTGGGAATCGGGGAGCTGTTTTTT. The chain recombines TRBV5-8 with TRBJ2-2, with unresolved D. The CDR3 length is 12 residues. With 0 bases removed from V and 7 bases from J, the gap between germline ends came to 4 bases. CDR1 is SGHTS, CDR2 YDEGEE, per germline.

This chain connects TRBV29-1 to TRBJ2-3; 9 nucleotides align to TRBD2. The CDR3 is 14 amino acids. J lost 9 bases, V lost 4 bases, and 11 bases had no gene match. Germline V CDR1 and CDR2: SQVTM, ANQGSEA. Written as DNA, the CDR3 is TGCAGCGTTGTGGTCTCTAGCGGGGTCGCCACGCAGTATTTT. Its protein product is CSVVVSSGVATQYF.

The gene calls are TRBV7-8 and TRBJ1-1, with TRBD1 matching over 9 bases. The CDR3 totals 16 residues. V dropped 5 bases and J dropped 4; count of bases not matched to a gene: 11. Germline CDR1 SGHVS, CDR2 FQNEAQ. This chain's CDR3 is CASSQGQGNLGTEAFF. The CDR3 DNA reads TGTGCCAGCAGCCAGGGACAGGGCAATTTAGGCACTGAAGCTTTCTTT.

This clonotype occurred many times. The rearrangement links TRBV7-3 to TRBJ2-2; 7 nucleotides match TRBD2. The CDR3 extends over 15 amino acids. V gave up 5 bases and J gave up 0 bases; unmatched junction bases: 3. Germline CDR1 and CDR2: SGHTA and FQGTGA. CDR3 bases: TGTGCCAGCAGCATAAGCGGGGCGAACACCGGGGAGCTGTTTTTT. It is translated as CASSISGANTGELFF.